The rows below give T cell receptor beta chains drawn from one sample of a study of precursors of human CD4 cytotoxic T cells. Each CDR3 protein is one row after TCRdb ran MiXCR on the reads. Of some 510 distinct CDR3 sequences in the sample, approximately 15% were seen once. Sequenced sample: memory CD4+ T cells from blood (PBMCs). These receptors were collected from a human donor in good health. CDR3s include the opening cysteine and the closing phenylalanine or tryptophan. The order of the fields is J gene, V gene, D gene, clone size, CDR3 DNA, CDR3 protein. D genes are given only for firm matches. Clone size is not always given. Where it is, it says once, few, many or a class for expanded clones.

j_call: TRBJ2-7
v_call: TRBV3-1
d_call: NA
clone_size: large
cdr3_nt: TGTGCCAGCAGCCAAGGGCTAGGATTAATCCACGAGCAGTACTTC
cdr3_aa: CASSQGLGLIHEQYF

j_call: TRBJ1-6
v_call: TRBV20-1
d_call: NA
clone_size: few
cdr3_nt: TGCAGTGCCCCCGAAGCAGGGTTTAATTCACCCCTCCACTTT
cdr3_aa: CSAPEAGFNSPLHF

j_call: TRBJ2-7
v_call: TRBV11-2
d_call: TRBD2
clone_size: few
cdr3_nt: TGTGCCAGCAGCTTAGGCGCGGGAGGGCCCGCGTACGAGCAGTACTTC
cdr3_aa: CASSLGAGGPAYEQYF

j_call: TRBJ2-2
v_call: TRBV6-6
d_call: NA
clone_size: NA
cdr3_nt: TGTGCCAGCAGTTACTCGGGACCTGGTAGTGGCGGGGAGCTGTTTTTT
cdr3_aa: CASSYSGPGSGGELFF

j_call: TRBJ2-7
v_call: TRBV20-1
d_call: NA
clone_size: few
cdr3_nt: TGCAGTGCTAGATGGGACTCGCCCTACGAGCAGTACTTC
cdr3_aa: CSARWDSPYEQYF

j_call: TRBJ1-6
v_call: TRBV9
d_call: NA
clone_size: NA
cdr3_nt: TGTGCCAGCAGCGTGTCGGACAGTTATAATTCACCCCTCCACTTT
cdr3_aa: CASSVSDSYNSPLHF

j_call: TRBJ2-5
v_call: TRBV7-2
d_call: NA
clone_size: few
cdr3_nt: TGTGCCAGCAGCTTAGATGGGGGAACAGAGACCCAGTACTTC
cdr3_aa: CASSLDGGTETQYF

j_call: TRBJ2-1
v_call: TRBV20-1
d_call: TRBD2
clone_size: few
cdr3_nt: TGCAGCCGGGGTTCTAGCGGGAGGCTCTCCTACAATGAGCAGTTCTTC
cdr3_aa: CSRGSSGRLSYNEQFF

j_call: TRBJ2-5
v_call: TRBV11-3
d_call: NA
clone_size: large
cdr3_nt: TGTGCCAGCAGCTTAGGGGCCCAAGAGACCCAGTACTTC
cdr3_aa: CASSLGAQETQYF

j_call: TRBJ2-1
v_call: TRBV27
d_call: NA
clone_size: NA
cdr3_nt: TGTGCCACCAAAATAGAATTTCGCAATGAGCAGTTCTTC
cdr3_aa: CATKIEFRNEQFF

j_call: TRBJ2-7
v_call: TRBV9
d_call: NA
clone_size: large
cdr3_nt: TGTGCCAGCAGCCCTCACCATGGGGCCACCTACGAGCAGTACTTC
cdr3_aa: CASSPHHGATYEQYF